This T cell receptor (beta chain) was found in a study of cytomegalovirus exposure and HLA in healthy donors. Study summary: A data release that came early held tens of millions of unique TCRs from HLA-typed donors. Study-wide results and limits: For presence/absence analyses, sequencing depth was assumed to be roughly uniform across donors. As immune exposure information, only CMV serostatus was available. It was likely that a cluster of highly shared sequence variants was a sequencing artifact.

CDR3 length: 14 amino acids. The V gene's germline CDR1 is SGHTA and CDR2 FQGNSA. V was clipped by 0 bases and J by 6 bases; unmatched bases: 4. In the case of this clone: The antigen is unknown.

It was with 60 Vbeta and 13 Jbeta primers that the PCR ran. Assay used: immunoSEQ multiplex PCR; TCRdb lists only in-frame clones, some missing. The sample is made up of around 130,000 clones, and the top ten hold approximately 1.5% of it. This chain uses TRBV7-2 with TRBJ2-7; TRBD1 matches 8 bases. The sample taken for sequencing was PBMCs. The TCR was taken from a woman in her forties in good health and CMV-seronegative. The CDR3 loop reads CASSLAQGAGEQYF. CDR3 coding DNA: TGTGCCAGCAGCTTAGCGCAGGGGGCAGGCGAGCAGTACTTC.